A single sample is the source of the 20 T cell receptor beta chains below, sequenced in a study of shared clonotypes between healthy human individuals. Method: immunoSEQ multiplex PCR; TCRdb's copy keeps in-frame clones and lacks some. The sample consists of 950,000 to 1,100,000 clones, around 78% of them appearing once. Sequencing was performed on memory CD4+ T cells from PBMCs. Noted subset: CD45RA-negative fraction. These receptors all stem from a man between 18 and 29 years old in good health. Some clones in this sample may be carry-over from other donors' samples.

This CDR3 is CASSLTVEQFF. The CDR3 region has the DNA TGCGCCAGCAGCTTAACCGTTGAGCAGTTCTTC. The chain employs TRBV5-1 and TRBJ2-1, with D unresolved. The V end was cut by 2 bases, the J end by 9 bases, with 6 bases between. The length of the CDR3 is 11 residues. Germline V gene data show CDR1 as SGHRS and CDR2 as YFSETQ.

The V gene is TRBV30, the J gene TRBJ1-1; 8 bases line up with TRBD1. V was clipped by 3 bases and J by 0 bases; unmatched bases: 0. CDR3 length equals 13 residues. Germline values: CDR1 GTSNPN, CDR2 SVGIG (reference sequence). The CDR3 sequence: CAWRDRVNTEAFF. CDR3 bases: TGTGCCTGGAGGGACAGGGTGAACACTGAAGCTTTCTTT.

For the CDR3, the DNA is TGTGCCAGCAGTGAAGAGGTCCGACCGAAAGAGACCCAGTACTTC. Its translation: CASSEEVRPKETQYF. The gene calls are TRBV2 and TRBJ2-5; D remains ambiguous. The CDR3 runs to 15 residues. CDR1 is SNHLY, CDR2 FYNNEI, per germline. The V end was cut by 1 base, the J end by 3 bases, with 12 bases between.

The chain has TRBV10-3 and TRBJ2-7; D assignment may be TRBD1 or TRBD2 (6 bases each). The CDR3 is 15 residues long. CDR1 is ENHRY and CDR2 is SYGVKD in the germline V gene. V was pared by 8 bases and J by 5 bases, with 22 bases between. The CDR3, as DNA: TGTGCCATCGGGGGGCTCTTCGGGTCGTCCGACGAGCAGTACTTC. The encoded protein is CAIGGLFGSSDEQYF.

The chain uses TRBV5-8 and TRBJ1-1, with TRBD1 matching 7 bases. From germline, CDR1 is SGHTS and CDR2 YDEGEE. Trimming took 4 bases from V and 7 from J; bases not matched to a gene: 10. The CDR3 covers 14 residues. The CDR3 nucleotides read TGTGCCAGCAGCCCGGAGGGGACAGTGTATGAAGCTTTCTTT. This codes for CASSPEGTVYEAFF.

This clone was counted only a few times. This chain joins TRBV9 and TRBJ2-1; 11 positions agree with TRBD2. This CDR3 has 17 amino acids. V lost 5 bases and J lost 10; bases outside the gene matches: 17. Germline V gene sequence: CDR1 SGDLS, CDR2 YYNGEE. The CDR3 loop reads CASSPLGGGLAAGEQFF. The CDR3, as DNA: TGTGCCAGCAGTCCTCTCGGGGGGGGACTAGCGGCGGGAGAGCAGTTCTTC.

The gene calls are TRBV6-1 and TRBJ2-7; no definite D call. Trimming cost V 1 base and J 2 bases, with 12 bases left between them. Germline lookup yields CDR1 MNHNS and CDR2 SASEGT. The CDR3 sequence is 15 residues long. CDR3 amino acids: CASSEDAGRPYEQYF. Here the CDR3 DNA reads TGTGCCAGCAGTGAAGACGCCGGACGCCCCTACGAGCAGTACTTC.

About this clone: Different DNA sequences within this sample yield the same CDR3. The rearrangement uses TRBV20-1 and TRBJ2-1, with D hard to call. The V end was cut by 5 bases, the J end by 4 bases, with 6 bases between. Germline V gene lookup returns CDR1 DFQATT and CDR2 SNEGSKA (reference sequence). There are 11 residues in the CDR3. The CDR3 region is CSARRYNEQFF. The CDR3, as DNA: TGCAGTGCTCGCCGGTACAATGAGCAGTTCTTC.

Worth noting for this clone: A much bigger clone sits one base away, suggesting this may be a read error. The sample has other DNA sequences that encode this CDR3 too. This chain joins TRBV28 and TRBJ1-5; the D is unclear. The length of the CDR3 is 12 residues. Germline V gene lookup returns CDR1 MDHEN and CDR2 SYDVKM. Trimming took 2 bases from V and 3 from J, leaving 2 bases between them. CDR3 amino acids: CASSLNNQPQHF. The CDR3 DNA is TGTGCCAGCAGTTTAAACAATCAGCCCCAGCATTTT.

The J gene is TRBJ2-3, the V gene TRBV11-2, with D unresolved. This CDR3 spans 13 amino acids. V gave up 5 bases and J gave up 7 bases, with 13 bases separating them. The germline CDR1 and CDR2 sequences are SGHAT and FQNNGV. CDR3 protein: CASSENSPYTQYF. Written as DNA, the CDR3 is TGTGCCAGCAGCGAGAACAGCCCCTATACGCAGTATTTT.

CDR3 region: CASSQEGQGRQPQHF. In DNA form, the CDR3 reads TGCGCCAGCAGCCAAGAAGGACAGGGACGTCAGCCCCAGCATTTT. The rearrangement uses TRBV4-1 and TRBJ1-5, with 8 bases fitting TRBD1. This CDR3 is 15 amino acids long. With V trimmed by 0 bases and J by 6 bases, 4 bases remained unmatched. The V gene's germline CDR1 is MGHRA and CDR2 YSYEKL.

This clone was seen only a few times. The V and J genes are TRBV11-2 and TRBJ1-1, with D perhaps matching TRBD1 (6 bases). V was pared by 10 bases and J by 9 bases, with 21 bases between. Germline CDR1 SGHAT, CDR2 FQNNGV. This CDR3 has 13 residues. CDR3 sequence (DNA): TGTGCCACCGTAAGGACAGCCGCTCGGCAAGCTTTCTTT. This encodes CATVRTAARQAFF.

This clone has only one observation. This chain links TRBV5-6 with TRBJ2-5; 7 bases line up with TRBD2. This CDR3 contains 14 residues. Germline-derived CDR1 and CDR2 are SGHDT and YYEEEE. Losses at the gene ends were 0 bases for V and 3 bases for J; bases not matched to a gene: 2. The CDR3 protein is CASSLVLAEETQYF. CDR3 coding DNA: TGTGCCAGCAGCTTGGTGCTAGCGGAAGAGACCCAGTACTTC.

As to this clone: The same CDR3 can be traced to other DNA sequences in this sample. V is TRBV18 and J is TRBJ2-7, with TRBD1 identical over 8 bases. The CDR3 runs to 14 residues. Germline loops: CDR1 KGHSH, CDR2 LQKENI. V trimming: 3 bases; J trimming: 4 bases; junction bases outside the gene matches: 5. CDR3 sequence reads: CASSPGTGGYEQYF. The DNA of the CDR3 is TGTGCCAGCTCACCCGGGACAGGCGGGTACGAGCAGTACTTC. The entire variable domain, with the rest obtained from reference TRBV18 and TRBJ2-7, is as follows: NAGVMQNPRHLVRRRGQEARLRCSPMKGHSHVYWYRQLPEEGLKFMVYLQKENIIDESGMPKERFSAEFPKEGPSILRIQQVVRGDSAAYFCASSPGTGGYEQYFGPGTRLTVT.

The chain combines TRBV5-1 with TRBJ2-7, with D unresolved. Germline V lookup: CDR1 SGHRS, CDR2 YFSETQ. The CDR3 contains 14 residues. Deletions cut 0 bases from V and 0 bases from J, with 7 bases between. The CDR3 region has the DNA TGCGCCAGCAGCTTGGCGGTGAACTCCTACGAGCAGTACTTC. Residues: CASSLAVNSYEQYF.

The chain joins TRBV7-9 to TRBJ1-5, with D possibly being TRBD1 (5 bases). This CDR3 spans 11 amino acids. Germline lookup yields CDR1 SEHNR and CDR2 FQNEAQ (reference sequence). V lost 1 base, J lost 13 bases, and 8 bases lay in between. The CDR3 spells CASSLDAGQHF. In DNA, the CDR3 is TGTGCCAGCAGCTTAGATGCAGGGCAGCATTTT.

As concerns this clone: Other DNA sequences within the sample encode an identical CDR3. This chain links TRBV5-1 with TRBJ2-7, with a weak D call TRBD1 (6 bases). The V gene's germline CDR1 is SGHRS and CDR2 YFSETQ. CDR3 length: 14 amino acids. V was shortened by 2 bases and J by 0 bases, with 9 bases between the two germline ends. CDR3 DNA sequence: TGCGCCAGCAGCTTTACAGGGAGCTCCTACGAGCAGTACTTC. It yields the protein CASSFTGSSYEQYF. Combining the CDR3 with reference TRBV5-1 and TRBJ2-7 gives the whole variable domain KAGVTQTPRYLIKTRGQQVTLSCSPISGHRSVSWYQQTPGQGLQFLFEYFSETQRNKGNFPGRFSGRQFSNSRSEMNVSTLELGDSALYLCASSFTGSSYEQYFGPGTRLTVT.

DNA for the CDR3: TGTGCCAGCAGCTCCCAGACAGGGGGGGAAAATGAGCAGTTCTTC. Amino acid sequence: CASSSQTGGENEQFF. This chain joins TRBV7-3 and TRBJ2-1; 9 bases are shared with TRBD1. CDR1 is SGHTA and CDR2 is FQGTGA in the germline V gene. The CDR3 has 15 residues. After removal of 4 bases from V and 7 bases from J, the junction contained 8 bases not matched to a gene.

DNA for the CDR3: TGTGCCGCAGTACAGGGAGGGGGTGAAGAGACCCAGTACTTC. This gives the protein CAAVQGGGEETQYF. This chain connects TRBV28 to TRBJ2-5; the D gene is possibly TRBD2 (7 bases). Trimming took off 11 bases at V and 3 bases at J, with 19 bases between the two ends. CDR1 and CDR2 (germline): MDHEN, SYDVKM. The CDR3 totals 14 residues. The whole variable domain, remainder taken from reference TRBV28 and TRBJ2-5, is DVKVTQSSRYLVKRTGEKVFLECVQDMDHENMFWYRQDPGLGLRLIYFSYDVKMKEKGDIPEGYSVSREKKERFSLILESASTNQTSMYLCAAVQGGGEETQYFGPGTRLLVL.

As to this clone: Compared with germline, one end of the junction differs, possibly owing to a read error. The V call is TRBV7-8, the J call TRBJ2-2, with 9 bases that match TRBD2. CDR3 length: 15 residues. Germline assignment: CDR1 SGHVS and CDR2 FQNEAQ. The CDR3 DNA reads TGTGCCAGCAGCCTAGCGGGACCCAGTGTCGGGGAGCTGTTTTTT. Amino acids: CASSLAGPSVGELFF.